The T cell receptor (beta chain) described here comes from a study of immune heterogeneity within non-small cell lung tumors. General study results and limits: Local tumor mutational burden correlated moderately but significantly with local T-cell clonality (R roughly 0.31).

This clonotype was picked up a small number of times. The antigen is unknown. Its ends do not fully match the called genes, so a read error is possible. Multiplex PCR employing 32 V and 13 J primers generated amplicons of the TCR beta CDR3. TCRdb processed the multiplex PCR reads anew with MiXCR; each CDR3 protein has one entry. The sample consists of over 8,500 distinct CDR3 sequences, 25% to 30% of them appearing once. The template for each sample was 550 to 700 ng of genomic DNA, which had been extracted from bulk tumor tissue. Several biopsies per primary tumor, spaced far apart, were taken during surgery. Patients underwent curative surgery for non-small cell lung cancer (untreated and newly diagnosed). Those donating were patients (newly diagnosed with non-small cell lung cancer) who were having surgery with curative intent. The TCR comes from a man over 45 with non-small cell lung cancer. The sequencing input was lung tumor tissue.

CDR3: CASKGEMNTETFF. DNA for the CDR3: TGTGCCAGCAAGGGGGAGATGAACACTGAAACTTTCTTT. The rearrangement links TRBV27 to TRBJ1-1, with TRBD1 as a possible D gene (6 bases). The CDR3 length is 13 residues. CDR1 MNHEY and CDR2 SMNVEV come from the germline V gene (reference sequence).